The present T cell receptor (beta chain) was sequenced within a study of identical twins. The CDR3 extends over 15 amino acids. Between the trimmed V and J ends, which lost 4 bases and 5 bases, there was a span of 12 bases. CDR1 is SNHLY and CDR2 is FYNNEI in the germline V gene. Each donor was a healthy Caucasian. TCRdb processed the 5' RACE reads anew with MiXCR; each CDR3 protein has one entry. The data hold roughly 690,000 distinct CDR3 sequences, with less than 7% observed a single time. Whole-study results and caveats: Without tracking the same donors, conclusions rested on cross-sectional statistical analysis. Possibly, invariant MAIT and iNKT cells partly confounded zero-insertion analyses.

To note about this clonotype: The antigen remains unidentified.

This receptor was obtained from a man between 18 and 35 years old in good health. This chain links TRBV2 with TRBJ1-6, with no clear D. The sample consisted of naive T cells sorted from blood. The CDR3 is CASSAAESNNSPLHF. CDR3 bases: TGTGCCAGCAGTGCCGCGGAGTCTAATAATTCACCCCTCCACTTT.